This TCR beta chain emerged from a study of CD8+CD57+ T cells in acquired aplastic anemia. For the study at large: Around 3.2 ug was the average amount of DNA from sorted CD4+ and CD8+ cells. Average CD4+ read depth in healthy donors was about 10.8 million reads.

Genomic DNA was employed as the template in profiling TCR beta VDJ and CDR3. TCRdb passed the reads through MiXCR, listing each CDR3 protein once. The table lists about 190,000 distinct CDR3 sequences, approximately 49% of them singletons, with 15% to 20% in the top ten. Germline V gene lookup returns CDR1 SQVTM and CDR2 ANQGSEA. This CDR3 is built from 14 residues. V was clipped by 7 bases and J by 7 bases; unmatched bases: 11. Sequenced sample: sorted CD4+, CD8+, or CD8+CD57+ T cells (not recorded which) from PBMCs. The TCR sequence derives from a human donor in good health, serving as a control. The V and J genes are TRBV29-1 and TRBJ2-2, with TRBD1 matching over 8 bases. CDR3 bases: TGCAGCGCTTCGCAGGGGGCGCGGGGCGGGGAGCTGTTTTTT. It translates to CSASQGARGGELFF.